A single sample is the source of the 24 T cell receptor beta chains below, sequenced in a study of neurological immune-mediated disorders. TCRdb passed the 5' RACE reads through MiXCR, listing each CDR3 protein once. The sample lists 80,000 or so distinct CDR3 sequences; around 9.9% were seen once. The sequenced sample consisted of PBMCs. All receptors come from a man aged 45-65 years in good health.

Many counts were recorded for this clonotype. The rearrangement uses TRBV12-3 or TRBV12-4 and TRBJ1-5; possible D gene TRBD1, 6 bases. The V and J ends lost 5 bases and 4 bases respectively, with 12 bases between them. CDR3 length: 14 residues. CDR3 sequence: CASSATGWNQPQHF. The CDR3 DNA reads TGTGCCAGCAGTGCGACAGGTTGGAATCAGCCCCAGCATTTT.

This clonotype was counted many times. The V gene is TRBV14, the J gene TRBJ2-1; 12 bases fit TRBD2. Unmatched junction bases numbered 9, after V lost 2 bases and J lost 1 base. The CDR3 runs 19 residues. Germline V CDR1 and CDR2: SGHDN, FVKESK. The CDR3 is CASSQRGALAGGSYNEQFF. In nucleotides, the CDR3 is TGTGCCAGCAGCCAAAGGGGTGCCCTAGCGGGGGGGTCCTACAATGAGCAGTTCTTC.

This clonotype has at least ten counts. The chain employs TRBV3-1 and TRBJ1-1, with a weak D call TRBD1 (5 bases). The V gene's germline CDR1 is LGHDT and CDR2 YNNKEL (reference sequence). The V end lost 2 bases, the J end lost 1 base, and 8 bases lay between the germline ends. This CDR3 region has 14 residues. The chain's CDR3 is CASSQTGGNTEAFF. CDR3 coding DNA: TGTGCCAGCAGCCAAACAGGAGGGAACACTGAAGCTTTCTTT.

This clonotype was observed a handful of times. CDR3 nucleotides: TGTGCCAGCAGTTTATGGGGCCTGTCACTCAATCAGCCCCAGCATTTT. It encodes CASSLWGLSLNQPQHF. J is TRBJ1-5 and V is TRBV28; D is ambiguous. CDR3 length equals 16 residues. The germline V gene encodes CDR1 MDHEN and CDR2 SYDVKM. Trimming shortened V by 0 bases and J by 3 bases, and 12 bases separated the two germline ends.

This clonotype was found many times. The chain is built from TRBV28 and TRBJ2-7; perhaps TRBD2 as D (6 bases). V lost 4 bases to trimming and J lost 4 bases, with 8 bases between them. Germline CDR1 is MDHEN and CDR2 is SYDVKM. This CDR3 comprises 12 residues. CDR3 DNA sequence: TGTGCCAGCAGTTCGGGACTTTACGAGCAGTACTTC. It codes for CASSSGLYEQYF.

This clonotype was observed at least ten times. The chain couples TRBV10-3 to TRBJ1-1, with 10 bases aligning to TRBD1. The CDR3 length is 15 residues. From germline, CDR1 is ENHRY and CDR2 SYGVKD. The ends lost 2 bases at V and 4 bases at J; junction bases unmatched: 4. In nucleotides, the CDR3 is TGTGCCATCAGTGAGCGCGGACAGGGGGGCACTGAAGCTTTCTTT. Its protein is CAISERGQGGTEAFF.

In its sample, this clonotype was seen many times. This sequence joins TRBV6-5 and TRBJ1-2; no clear D gene. V was pared by 2 bases and J by 2 bases, with 3 bases between. This CDR3 comprises 12 residues. CDR1 and CDR2 from the germline V gene are MNHEY and SVGAGI. DNA for the CDR3: TGTGCCAGCAGTTACCGGAACTATGGCTACACCTTC. The encoded protein is CASSYRNYGYTF.

This clonotype was seen many times. The chain has TRBV27 and TRBJ2-1, with D perhaps TRBD2 (5 bases). CDR1 MNHEY and CDR2 SMNVEV come from the germline V gene (reference sequence). Trimming took off 3 bases at V and 12 bases at J, with 12 bases between the two ends. The CDR3 consists of 12 residues. The DNA for the CDR3 is TGTGCCAGCAGTTTCCTATCCGGGATGCAGTTCTTC. This encodes CASSFLSGMQFF.

This clonotype was detected many times. The chain links TRBV28 to TRBJ1-3; D not resolved. Per germline, CDR1 MDHEN and CDR2 SYDVKM. With 5 bases removed from V and 0 bases from J, the gap between germline ends came to 8 bases. CDR3 length equals 14 residues. The CDR3 protein is CASSVGSSGNTIYF. The CDR3 DNA sequence: TGTGCCAGCAGTGTCGGGAGCTCTGGAAACACCATATATTTT.

Turning to this clonotype: A read error may produce the germline difference seen at one junction end. The chain recombines TRBV7-2 with TRBJ1-2; D is possibly TRBD1 (5 bases). The CDR3 totals 14 residues. The germline gives CDR1 SGHTA, CDR2 FQGNSA. The CDR3, as DNA: TGTGCCAGCAGCCCCGGGACCTACAACTATGGCTACAACTTC. It is translated as CASSPGTYNYGYNF.

This clonotype was recorded at least ten times. The V call is TRBV5-1, the J call TRBJ2-5, with unresolved D. The V and J ends lost 4 bases and 1 base respectively, with 14 bases between them. The CDR3 spans 15 residues. Germline V gene data show CDR1 as SGHRS and CDR2 as YFSETQ. CDR3 loop: CASSLRSGIQETQYF. In nucleotides, the CDR3 is TGCGCCAGCAGCCTACGGTCCGGCATCCAAGAGACCCAGTACTTC.

This clonotype was counted at least ten times. This chain joins TRBV20-1 and TRBJ1-4; D is perhaps TRBD1 (6 bases). V was shortened by 1 base and J by 0 bases, with 6 bases between the two germline ends. Per the germline V gene, CDR1 is DFQATT and CDR2 is SNEGSKA (reference sequence). This CDR3 spans 14 amino acids. CDR3 amino acids: CSARGTATNEKLFF. CDR3 nucleotides: TGCAGTGCTAGAGGGACAGCAACTAATGAAAAACTGTTTTTT.

This clonotype was recorded many times. This chain connects TRBV20-1 to TRBJ2-7, with a tentative D call TRBD2 (6 bases). V was shortened by 3 bases and J by 6 bases, with 18 bases between the two germline ends. The V gene's germline CDR1 is DFQATT and CDR2 SNEGSKA (reference sequence). The CDR3 runs 14 residues. The CDR3 sequence: CSARWGLMNGEQYF. In nucleotides, the CDR3 is TGCAGTGCTAGGTGGGGACTCATGAATGGCGAGCAGTACTTC.

There are many counts of this clonotype. The V call is TRBV7-7, the J call TRBJ2-2; 9 bases map to TRBD2. This CDR3 is built from 17 residues. Trimming removed 1 base from V and 6 bases from J; junction bases left unmatched: 9. The germline V gene encodes CDR1 SSHAT and CDR2 FNYEAQ (reference sequence). CDR3 sequence: CASSLDPGGRAAGELFF. In DNA, the CDR3 is TGTGCCAGCAGCTTAGACCCGGGCGGGAGGGCCGCCGGGGAGCTGTTTTTT.

The rearrangement uses TRBV7-6 and TRBJ2-3; perhaps D is TRBD1 or TRBD2 (5 bases each). Germline V gives CDR1 SGHVS, CDR2 FNYEAQ. V was trimmed by 0 bases and J by 5 bases, leaving 12 bases between them. The CDR3 totals 15 residues. The CDR3 bases are TGTGCCAGCAGCTTAGCGGGAGCTAGGGGAGATACGCAGTATTTT. Translated: CASSLAGARGDTQYF.

At least ten counts were recorded for this clonotype. The chain carries TRBV12-3 or TRBV12-4 and TRBJ2-5, with D maybe TRBD1 (5 bases). V lost 5 bases, J lost 1 base, and 14 bases lay in between. The CDR3 runs to 15 residues. The CDR3 nucleotides are TGTGCCAGCAGTCCTCAGGGAAGGGGCCAAGAGACCCAGTACTTC. Translating it yields CASSPQGRGQETQYF.

Of note for this clonotype: This could be a read error, since a much larger clone is one nucleotide away. J is TRBJ2-6 and V is TRBV29-1; TRBD2 is a possible D gene (5 bases). Germline V gene lookup returns CDR1 SQVTM and CDR2 ANQGSEA. The CDR3 has 18 residues. The CDR3 sequence is CRAELPRSLTSGANVLTF. The CDR3 DNA reads as TGCAGAGCGGAATTACCAAGGAGTTTAACCTCTGGGGCCAACGTCCTGACTTTC.

Ten or more counts support this clonotype. The chain links TRBV28 to TRBJ2-3; 9 bases match TRBD1. The V and J ends lost 4 bases and 4 bases, in that order; junction bases with no gene match: 3. CDR1 and CDR2 from the germline V gene are MDHEN and SYDVKM. The CDR3 sequence is 14 residues long. The CDR3 is CASSSGQGADTQYF. The CDR3 coding sequence is TGTGCCAGCAGTTCGGGACAGGGTGCAGATACGCAGTATTTT.

The chain uses TRBV7-2 and TRBJ1-2; 7 bases align to TRBD1. The length of the CDR3 is 12 residues. V lost 5 bases, J lost 7 bases, and 4 bases stayed unmatched. Germline values: CDR1 SGHTA, CDR2 FQGNSA. The CDR3 region has the DNA TGTGCCAGCAGCGAACAGGGGTTTGGCTACACCTTC. Its translation is CASSEQGFGYTF.

This clonotype was found many times. DNA of the CDR3: TGCAGTGCTACAGCCGGGACCCCGAGTATTTCACCCCTCCACTTT. Encoded protein: CSATAGTPSISPLHF. This chain joins TRBV20-1 and TRBJ1-6, with D possibly TRBD1 on 5 matching bases. The V end was cut by 4 bases, the J end by 9 bases, with 19 bases between. Germline V gives CDR1 DFQATT, CDR2 SNEGSKA (reference sequence). There are 15 residues in the CDR3.

This clonotype came up many times. The rearrangement links TRBV28 to TRBJ2-5, with D possibly TRBD2 on 6 matching bases. Germline V gene lookup returns CDR1 MDHEN and CDR2 SYDVKM. This CDR3 comprises 16 residues. V lost 5 bases to trimming and J lost 0 bases, with 16 bases between them. The CDR3 sequence is CASSPGTPPYQETQYF. The DNA for the CDR3 is TGTGCCAGCAGTCCGGGGACTCCCCCGTACCAAGAGACCCAGTACTTC.

In its sample, this clonotype was seen many times. The V gene is TRBV20-1, the J gene TRBJ2-2, with D unclear. CDR3 length: 13 amino acids. With 8 bases removed from V and 0 bases from J, the gap between germline ends came to 10 bases. Germline V CDR1 and CDR2: DFQATT, SNEGSKA (reference sequence). CDR3 DNA sequence: TGCAGTCCCCGGTTCCCGAACACCGGGGAGCTGTTTTTT. It specifies CSPRFPNTGELFF.

This clonotype occurred many times. CDR3 sequence (DNA): TGTGCCAGTAGTAACCAGGGGGCCACCTACAATGAGCAGTTCTTC. Encoded protein: CASSNQGATYNEQFF. The chain recombines TRBV19 with TRBJ2-1; 8 bases are a match to TRBD1. The CDR3 has 15 amino acids. With 4 bases clipped from V and 2 bases from J, the junction kept 4 bases outside the gene matches. Germline V gives CDR1 LNHDA, CDR2 SQIVND (reference sequence).

The chain is built from TRBV6-6 and TRBJ2-7, with TRBD2 as a possible D gene (7 bases). The CDR3 covers 14 residues. From germline, CDR1 is MNHNY and CDR2 SVGAGI (reference sequence). V shed 2 bases and J shed 4 bases, with 12 bases lying between them. CDR3 protein: CASSYRGGDYEQYF. Written as DNA, the CDR3 is TGTGCCAGCAGTTACAGGGGGGGCGATTACGAGCAGTACTTC.